This TCR beta chain was obtained from a study of Ad26.COV2.S vaccination and SARS-CoV-2 variants. Turning to this clone: Antigen: not known.

Regarding the study as a whole: Higher spike-specific TCR breadth was found in vaccine recipients than in placebo recipients. Measures of TCR breadth and depth may have fallen short of total T cell responses.

In germline, CDR1 is SNHLY, CDR2 FYNNEI. V was clipped by 4 bases and J by 8 bases, with 13 bases between them. The CDR3 covers 13 residues. Repertoires were generated with immunoSEQ multiplex PCR, while TCRdb's copy carries only in-frame clones and drops some. This table has roughly 100,000 clones, around three quarters appearing once. This chain connects TRBV2 to TRBJ2-3; D is possibly TRBD1 (5 bases). This specimen consisted of peripheral blood, obtained after recovery from COVID-19. This TCR derives from a human donor who had recovered from COVID-19. The CDR3, as DNA: TGTGCCAGCAGTGGGCGACAGTCCGGTACGCAGTATTTT. Translating gives CASSGRQSGTQYF.